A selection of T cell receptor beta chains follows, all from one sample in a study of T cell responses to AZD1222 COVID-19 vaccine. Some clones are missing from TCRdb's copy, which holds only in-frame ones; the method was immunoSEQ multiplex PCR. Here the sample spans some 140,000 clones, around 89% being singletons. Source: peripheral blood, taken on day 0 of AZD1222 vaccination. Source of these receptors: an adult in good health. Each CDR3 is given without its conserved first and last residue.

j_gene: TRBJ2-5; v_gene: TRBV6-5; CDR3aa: ASRRQGQETQY
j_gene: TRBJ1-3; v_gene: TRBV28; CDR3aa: ASSSLLPSGNTIY
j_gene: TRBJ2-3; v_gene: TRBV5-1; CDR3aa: ASSRTDIFTDTQY
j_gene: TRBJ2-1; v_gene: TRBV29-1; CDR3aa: SVLKDRYNEQF
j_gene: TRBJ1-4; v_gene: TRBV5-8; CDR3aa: ASSPDGRKLF
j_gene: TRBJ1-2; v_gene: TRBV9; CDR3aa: AGGDYGYT
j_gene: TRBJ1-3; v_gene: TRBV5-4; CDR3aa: ASSLYGLGNTIY
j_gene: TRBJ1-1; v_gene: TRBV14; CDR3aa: ASSQDGGTEAF
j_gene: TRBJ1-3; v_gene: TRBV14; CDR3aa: ASSQVLGSGNTIY
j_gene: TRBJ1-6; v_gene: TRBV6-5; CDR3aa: ASSSATTGNSPLH
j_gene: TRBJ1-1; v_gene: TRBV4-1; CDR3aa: ASSQGATEAF
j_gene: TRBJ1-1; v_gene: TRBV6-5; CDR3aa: ASNAGMNTEAF